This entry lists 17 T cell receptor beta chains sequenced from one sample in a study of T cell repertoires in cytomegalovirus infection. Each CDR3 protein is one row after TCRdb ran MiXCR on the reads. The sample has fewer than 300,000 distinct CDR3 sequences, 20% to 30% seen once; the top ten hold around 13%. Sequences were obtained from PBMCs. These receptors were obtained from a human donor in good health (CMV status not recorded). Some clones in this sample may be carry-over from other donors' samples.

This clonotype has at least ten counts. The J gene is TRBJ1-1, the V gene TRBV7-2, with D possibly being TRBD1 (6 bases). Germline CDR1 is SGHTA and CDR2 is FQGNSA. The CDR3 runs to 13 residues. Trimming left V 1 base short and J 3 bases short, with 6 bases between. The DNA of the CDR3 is TGTGCCAGCAGCTTAGACAGGGACACTGAAGCTTTCTTT. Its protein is CASSLDRDTEAFF.

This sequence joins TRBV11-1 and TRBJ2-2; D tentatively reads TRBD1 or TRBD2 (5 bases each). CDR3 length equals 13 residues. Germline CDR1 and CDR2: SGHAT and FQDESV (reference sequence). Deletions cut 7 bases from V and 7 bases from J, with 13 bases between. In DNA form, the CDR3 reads TGTGCCAGCACCCCCGGGGCGGTCGGGGAGCTGTTTTTT. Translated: CASTPGAVGELFF.

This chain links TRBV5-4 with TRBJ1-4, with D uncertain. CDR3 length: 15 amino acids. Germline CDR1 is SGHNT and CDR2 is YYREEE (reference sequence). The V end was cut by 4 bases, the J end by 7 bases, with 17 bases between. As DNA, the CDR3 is TGTGCCAGCAGCACACGGACGGTACTGCCTGAAAAACTGTTTTTT. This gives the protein CASSTRTVLPEKLFF.

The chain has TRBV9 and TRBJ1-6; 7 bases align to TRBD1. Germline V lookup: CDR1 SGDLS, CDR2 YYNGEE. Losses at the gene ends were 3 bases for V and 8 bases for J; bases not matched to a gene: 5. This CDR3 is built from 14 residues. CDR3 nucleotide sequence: TGTGCCAGCAGCGATCAGGGGGTATATTCACCCCTCCACTTT. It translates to CASSDQGVYSPLHF.

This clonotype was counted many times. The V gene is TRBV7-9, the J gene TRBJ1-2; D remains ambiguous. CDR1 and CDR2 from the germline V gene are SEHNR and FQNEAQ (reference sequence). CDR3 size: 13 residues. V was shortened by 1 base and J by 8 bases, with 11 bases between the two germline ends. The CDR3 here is CASSLGGNSGYTF. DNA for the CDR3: TGTGCCAGCAGCTTAGGAGGGAATAGCGGCTACACCTTC. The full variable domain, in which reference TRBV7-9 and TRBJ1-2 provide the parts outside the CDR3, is DTGVSQNPRHKITKRGQNVTFRCDPISEHNRLYWYRQTLGQGPEFLTYFQNEAQLEKSRLLSDRFSAERPKGSFSTLEIQRTEQGDSAMYLCASSLGGNSGYTFGSGTRLTVV.

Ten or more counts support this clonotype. The CDR3 bases are TGTGCCAGTAGTACTTCTTACAGGGGACCGACTAGCGGGAGGGCCCACGTAGAGGAAGAGACCCAGTACTTC. Translating it yields CASSTSYRGPTSGRAHVEEETQYF. J is TRBJ2-5 and V is TRBV19, with 14 bases aligning to TRBD2. The germline gives CDR1 LNHDA, CDR2 SQIVND (reference sequence). The CDR3 loop spans 24 amino acids. Germline trimming cut 4 bases from V and 3 bases from J; bases unmatched to any gene: 28.

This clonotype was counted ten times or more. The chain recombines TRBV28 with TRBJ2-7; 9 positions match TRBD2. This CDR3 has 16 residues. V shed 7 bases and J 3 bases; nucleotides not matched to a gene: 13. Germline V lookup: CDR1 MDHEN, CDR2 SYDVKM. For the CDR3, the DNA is TGTGCCAGCACCACTGGGGGGGCGGGAGGGGGCTACGAGCAGTACTTC. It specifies CASTTGGAGGGYEQYF. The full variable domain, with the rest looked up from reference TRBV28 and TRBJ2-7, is DVKVTQSSRYLVKRTGEKVFLECVQDMDHENMFWYRQDPGLGLRLIYFSYDVKMKEKGDIPEGYSVSREKKERFSLILESASTNQTSMYLCASTTGGAGGGYEQYFGPGTRLTVT.

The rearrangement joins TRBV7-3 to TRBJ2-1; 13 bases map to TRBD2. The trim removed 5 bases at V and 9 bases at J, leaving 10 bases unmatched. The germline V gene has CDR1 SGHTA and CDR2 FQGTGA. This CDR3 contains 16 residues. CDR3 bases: TGTGCCAGCAGCCCCCCGACTAGCGGGGGGCACGGTGAGCAGTTCTTC. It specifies CASSPPTSGGHGEQFF. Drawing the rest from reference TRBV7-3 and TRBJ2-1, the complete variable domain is GAGVSQTPSNKVTEKGKYVELRCDPISGHTALYWYRQSLGQGPEFLIYFQGTGAADDSGLPNDRFFAVRPEGSVSTLKIQRTERGDSAVYLCASSPPTSGGHGEQFFGPGTRLTVL.

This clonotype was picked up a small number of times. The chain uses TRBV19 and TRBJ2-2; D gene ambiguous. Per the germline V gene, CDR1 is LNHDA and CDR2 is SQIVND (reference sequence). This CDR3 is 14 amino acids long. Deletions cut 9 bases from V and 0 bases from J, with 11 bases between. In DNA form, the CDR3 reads TGTGCCAGCGCGTACACCACGAACACCGGGGAGCTGTTTTTT. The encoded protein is CASAYTTNTGELFF.

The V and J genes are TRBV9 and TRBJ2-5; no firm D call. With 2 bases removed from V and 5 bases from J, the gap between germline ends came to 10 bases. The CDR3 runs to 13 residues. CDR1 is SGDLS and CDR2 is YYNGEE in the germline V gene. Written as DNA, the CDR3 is TGTGCCAGCAGCGTTTTCGCTGGGGAGACCCAGTACTTC. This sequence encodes CASSVFAGETQYF. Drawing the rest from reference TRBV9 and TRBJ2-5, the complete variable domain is DSGVTQTPKHLITATGQRVTLRCSPRSGDLSVYWYQQSLDQGLQFLIQYYNGEERAKGNILERFSAQQFPDLHSELNLSSLELGDSALYFCASSVFAGETQYFGPGTRLLVL.

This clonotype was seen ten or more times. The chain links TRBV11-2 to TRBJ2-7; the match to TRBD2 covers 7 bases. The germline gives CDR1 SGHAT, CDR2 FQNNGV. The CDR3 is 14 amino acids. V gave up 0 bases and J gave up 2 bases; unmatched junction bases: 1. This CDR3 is CASSLDAGAYEQYF. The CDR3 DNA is TGTGCCAGCAGCTTAGATGCGGGAGCCTACGAGCAGTACTTC.

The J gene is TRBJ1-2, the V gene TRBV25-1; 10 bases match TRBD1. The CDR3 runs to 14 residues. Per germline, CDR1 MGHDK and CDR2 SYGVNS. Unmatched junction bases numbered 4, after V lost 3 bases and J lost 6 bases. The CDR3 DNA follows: TGTGCCAGCAGTGAGACAGGGGGCAAGGATGGCTACACCTTC. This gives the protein CASSETGGKDGYTF.

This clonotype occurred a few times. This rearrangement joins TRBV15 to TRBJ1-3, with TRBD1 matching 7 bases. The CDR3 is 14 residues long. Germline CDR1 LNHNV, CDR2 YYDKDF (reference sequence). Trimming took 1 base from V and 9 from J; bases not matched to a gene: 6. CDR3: CATSRVDRESTIYF. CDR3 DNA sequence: TGTGCCACCAGCAGAGTCGACAGGGAAAGCACCATATATTTT.

The CDR3, as DNA: TGTGCCAGCAGCTTAGGAACAGGGGTCAATTCACCCCTCCACTTT. Translated: CASSLGTGVNSPLHF. The chain employs TRBV7-2 and TRBJ1-6, with 7 bases matching TRBD1. The germline CDR1 and CDR2 sequences are SGHTA and FQGNSA. The CDR3 covers 15 residues. The V gene end was trimmed by 1 base and the J gene end by 7 bases; junction bases not matched to a gene: 4. The full variable domain, rest sourced from reference TRBV7-2 and TRBJ1-6, is GAGVSQSPSNKVTEKGKDVELRCDPISGHTALYWYRQSLGQGLEFLIYFQGNSAPDKSGLPSDRFSAERTGGSVSTLTIQRTQQEDSAVYLCASSLGTGVNSPLHFGNGTRLTVT.

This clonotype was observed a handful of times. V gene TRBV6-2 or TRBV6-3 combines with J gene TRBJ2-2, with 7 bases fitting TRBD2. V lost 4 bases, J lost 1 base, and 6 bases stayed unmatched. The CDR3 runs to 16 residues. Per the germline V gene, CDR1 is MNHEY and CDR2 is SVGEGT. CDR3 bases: TGTGCCAGCAGTTCCTTAGTAGCGGGGAACACCGGGGAGCTGTTTTTT. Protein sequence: CASSSLVAGNTGELFF.

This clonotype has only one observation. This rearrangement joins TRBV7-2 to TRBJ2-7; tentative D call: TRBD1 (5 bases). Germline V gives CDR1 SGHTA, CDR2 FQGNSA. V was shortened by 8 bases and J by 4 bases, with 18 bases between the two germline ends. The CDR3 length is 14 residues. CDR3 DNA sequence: TGTGCCAGCCGCTCATTTGACAGTCCGTACGAGCAGTACTTC. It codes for CASRSFDSPYEQYF.

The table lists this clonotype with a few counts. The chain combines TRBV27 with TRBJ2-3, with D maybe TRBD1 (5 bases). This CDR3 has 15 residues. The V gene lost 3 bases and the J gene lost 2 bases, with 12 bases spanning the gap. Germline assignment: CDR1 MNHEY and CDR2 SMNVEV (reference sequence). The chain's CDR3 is CASSFGRAYTDTQYF. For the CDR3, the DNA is TGTGCCAGCAGTTTCGGCAGGGCCTACACAGATACGCAGTATTTT.